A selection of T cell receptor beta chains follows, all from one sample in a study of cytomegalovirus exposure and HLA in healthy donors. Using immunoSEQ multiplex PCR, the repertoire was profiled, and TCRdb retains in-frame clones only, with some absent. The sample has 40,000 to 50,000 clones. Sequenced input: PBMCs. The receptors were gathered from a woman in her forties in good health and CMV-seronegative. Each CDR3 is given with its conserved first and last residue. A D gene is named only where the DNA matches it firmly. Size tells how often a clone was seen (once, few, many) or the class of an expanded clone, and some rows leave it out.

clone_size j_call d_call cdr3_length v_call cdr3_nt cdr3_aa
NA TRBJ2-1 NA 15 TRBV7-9 TGTGCCAGCAGCCGAGGGGGAGCCCCCGACAATGAGCAGTTCTTC CASSRGGAPDNEQFF
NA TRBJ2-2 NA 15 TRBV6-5 TGTGCCAGCAGTTTTTACTTTGCGAACACCGGGGAGCTGTTTTTT CASSFYFANTGELFF
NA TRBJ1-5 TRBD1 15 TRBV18 TGTGCCAGCGGTCGGGGGACAGGGGGCACTCAGCCCCAGCATTTT CASGRGTGGTQPQHF
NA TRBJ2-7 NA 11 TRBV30 TGTGCCTGGAGTGTGCATTCCGAGCAGTACTTC CAWSVHSEQYF
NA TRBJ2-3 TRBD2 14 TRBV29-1 TGCAGCGGCCAACTAGCGGGAGCGACAGATACGCAGTATTTT CSGQLAGATDTQYF
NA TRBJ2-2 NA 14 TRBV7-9 TGTGCCAGCAGCCCAGGCAGTAACACCGGGGAGCTGTTTTTT CASSPGSNTGELFF
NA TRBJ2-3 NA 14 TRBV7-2 TGTGCCAGCAGCTTATTGACAGTAACAGATACGCAGTATTTT CASSLLTVTDTQYF
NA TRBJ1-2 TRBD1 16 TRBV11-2 TGTGCCAGCAGCTTAGATGGGGGGACAGGCTCCTATGGCTACACCTTC CASSLDGGTGSYGYTF
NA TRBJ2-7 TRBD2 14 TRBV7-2 TGTGCCAGCAGCACTAGCGGGGGGGCCTACGAGCAGTACTTC CASSTSGGAYEQYF
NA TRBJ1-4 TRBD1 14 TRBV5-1 TGCGCCAGCAGCCCTGGGACAGCTAATGAAAGACTGTTTTTT CASSPGTANERLFF
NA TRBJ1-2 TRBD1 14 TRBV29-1 TGCAGCGTTGCGGACAGGGGCAATAACTATGGCTACACCTTC CSVADRGNNYGYTF
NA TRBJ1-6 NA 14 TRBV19 TGTGCCAGTAGTATAGTCGGACAGCATTCACCCCTCCACTTT CASSIVGQHSPLHF
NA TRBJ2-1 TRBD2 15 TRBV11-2 TGTGCCAGCAGTTTGAGCGGGGGGGCCTACAATGAGCAGTTCTTC CASSLSGGAYNEQFF
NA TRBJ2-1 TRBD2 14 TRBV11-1 TGTGCCAGCAGTTCGGGACTAGCGGACAATGAGCAGTTCTTC CASSSGLADNEQFF
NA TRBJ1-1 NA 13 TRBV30 TGTGCCTCCGGAGAGGGGGTTGCCACTGAAGCTTTCTTT CASGEGVATEAFF
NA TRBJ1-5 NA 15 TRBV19 TGTGCCAGTCGAGTAACGGGTTATAGCAATCAGCCCCAGCATTTT CASRVTGYSNQPQHF
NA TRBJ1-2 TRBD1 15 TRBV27 TGTGCCAGCAGTCACTCCGGGACAGGGTACGGGGGCTACACCTTC CASSHSGTGYGGYTF
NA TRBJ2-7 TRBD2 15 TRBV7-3 TGTGCCAGCAGTTTTAGCGGGGTCGGCTCCTACGAGCAGTACTTC CASSFSGVGSYEQYF
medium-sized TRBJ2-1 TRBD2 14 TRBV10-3 TGTGCCATCCTCGGGGGGGCACCGTACAATGAGCAGTTCTTC CAILGGAPYNEQFF
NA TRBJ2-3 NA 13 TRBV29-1 TGCAGCGTTGGGGGGGTGGGAGCAGATACGCAGTATTTT CSVGGVGADTQYF
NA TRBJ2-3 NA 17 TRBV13 TGTGCCAGCAGCCCCTTAGGGGGAGCCTCGTCTGCAGATACGCAGTATTTT CASSPLGGASSADTQYF
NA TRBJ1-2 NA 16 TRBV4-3 TGCGCCAGCAGCCAAGGGCAGGGTACCCCCTCTTCCGGCTACACCTTC CASSQGQGTPSSGYTF
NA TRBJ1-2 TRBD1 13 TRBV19 TGTGCCAGTAGACCCGACAGGGCTAATGGCTACACCTTC CASRPDRANGYTF
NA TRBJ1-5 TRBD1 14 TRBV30 TGTGCCTGGGGAGGGACAGAGACTTATCAGCCCCAGCATTTT CAWGGTETYQPQHF
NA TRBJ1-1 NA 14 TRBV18 TGTGCCAGCTCACCATACACATCAGGCACTGAAGCTTTCTTT CASSPYTSGTEAFF
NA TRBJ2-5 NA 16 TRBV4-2 TGTGCCAGCAGCCCTACCGGGACTTCCCCCGTTCGGGGCCAGTACTTC CASSPTGTSPVRGQYF
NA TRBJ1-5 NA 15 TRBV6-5 TGTGCCAGCAGCCAAAGCGGGACGGACAATCAGCCCCAGCATTTT CASSQSGTDNQPQHF
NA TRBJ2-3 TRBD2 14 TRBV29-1 TGCAGCTCAACCGGGACTAGCGGAACAGATACGCAGTATTTT CSSTGTSGTDTQYF
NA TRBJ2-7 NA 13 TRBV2 TGTGCCAGCACGGGGGAATGGGCCTACGAGCAGTACTTC CASTGEWAYEQYF
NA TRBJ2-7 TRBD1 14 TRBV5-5 TGTGCCAGCAGCTGGGGACAGGGCTCCTACGAGCAGTACTTC CASSWGQGSYEQYF
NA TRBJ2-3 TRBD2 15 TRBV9 TGTGCCAGCAGCGGGGGACTAGGGAGCACAGATACGCAGTATTTT CASSGGLGSTDTQYF
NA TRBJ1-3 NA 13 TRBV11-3 TGTGCCAGCAGCTTAGATCTTAGAAACACCATATATTTT CASSLDLRNTIYF
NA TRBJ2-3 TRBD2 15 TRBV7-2 TGTGCCAGCAGCTTATCCAGCGGGGGGGTCTATACGCAGTATTTT CASSLSSGGVYTQYF
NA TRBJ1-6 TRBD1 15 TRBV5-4 TGTGCCAGCAGGAGACAGGGGGCGCGAAATTCACCCCTACACTTT CASRRQGARNSPLHF
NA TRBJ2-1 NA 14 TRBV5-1 TGCGCCAGCAGCTTAGGACAGACAGGCGATGAGCAGTTCTTC CASSLGQTGDEQFF
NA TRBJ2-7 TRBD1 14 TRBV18 TGTGCCAGCTCTCAGGGGGTCTCGCCCTACGAGCAGTACTTC CASSQGVSPYEQYF
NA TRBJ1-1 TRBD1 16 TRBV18 TGTGCCAGCGCACCACCGGGACAGGGGGCGGCAGCTGAAGCTTTCTTT CASAPPGQGAAAEAFF
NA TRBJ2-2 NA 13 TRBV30 TGTGCCTGGAGTGTACAGGTCACCGGGGAGCTGTTTTTT CAWSVQVTGELFF
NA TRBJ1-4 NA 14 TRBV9 TGTGCCAGCAGCGTAGGGCAGGGAAGGGAAAAACTGTTTTTT CASSVGQGREKLFF
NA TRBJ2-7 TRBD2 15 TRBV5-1 TGCGCCAGCAGCTTGAGGCGGGGGTTCTCCTACGAGCAGTACTTC CASSLRRGFSYEQYF
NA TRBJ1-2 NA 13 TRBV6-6 TGTGCCAGCAGCCGAAAGGAGGATACGGGCTACACCTTC CASSRKEDTGYTF
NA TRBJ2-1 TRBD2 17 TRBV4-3 TGCGCCAGCAGCCAACAGCAGACTAGCGGGGGAGGGGATGAGCAGTTCTTC CASSQQQTSGGGDEQFF
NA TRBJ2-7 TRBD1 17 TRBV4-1 TGCGCCAGCAGCCAAAGGTTCGGGCAGGGGGCGGCCTACGAGCAGTACTTC CASSQRFGQGAAYEQYF
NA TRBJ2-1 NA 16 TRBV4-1 TGCGCCAGCAGCCAAGATTACGGGAGCCCCGACAATGAGCAGTTCTTC CASSQDYGSPDNEQFF
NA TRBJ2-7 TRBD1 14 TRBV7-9 TGTGCCAGCGAAAGTCGGGACAGGGCTTACGAGCAGTACTTC CASESRDRAYEQYF
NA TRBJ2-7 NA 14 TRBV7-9 TGTGCCAGCAGCCCCGGGTCCGAGTCCTACGAGCAGTACTTC CASSPGSESYEQYF
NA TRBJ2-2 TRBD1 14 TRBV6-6 TGTGCCACCCCTACGGGACAGGTCACCGGGGAGCTGTTTTTT CATPTGQVTGELFF
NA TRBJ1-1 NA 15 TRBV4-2 TGTGCCAGCAGCCAAGAGGAGGCCGCCAACACTGAAGCTTTCTTT CASSQEEAANTEAFF